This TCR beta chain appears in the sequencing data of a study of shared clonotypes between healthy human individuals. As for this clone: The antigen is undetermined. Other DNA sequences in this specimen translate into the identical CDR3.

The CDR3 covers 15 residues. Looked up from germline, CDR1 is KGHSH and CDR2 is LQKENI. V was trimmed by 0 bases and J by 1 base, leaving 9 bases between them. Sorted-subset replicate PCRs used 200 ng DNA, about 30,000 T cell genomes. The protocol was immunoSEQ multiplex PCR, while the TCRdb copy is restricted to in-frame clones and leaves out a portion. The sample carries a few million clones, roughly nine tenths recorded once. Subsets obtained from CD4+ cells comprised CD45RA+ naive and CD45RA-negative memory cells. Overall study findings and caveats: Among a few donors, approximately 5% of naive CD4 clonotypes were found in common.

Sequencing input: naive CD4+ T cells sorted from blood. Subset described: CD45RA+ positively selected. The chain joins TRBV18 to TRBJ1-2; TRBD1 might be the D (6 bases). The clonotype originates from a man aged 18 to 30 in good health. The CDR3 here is CASSPPGQLNYGYTF. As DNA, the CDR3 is TGTGCCAGCTCACCACCCGGACAGCTTAACTATGGCTACACCTTC.